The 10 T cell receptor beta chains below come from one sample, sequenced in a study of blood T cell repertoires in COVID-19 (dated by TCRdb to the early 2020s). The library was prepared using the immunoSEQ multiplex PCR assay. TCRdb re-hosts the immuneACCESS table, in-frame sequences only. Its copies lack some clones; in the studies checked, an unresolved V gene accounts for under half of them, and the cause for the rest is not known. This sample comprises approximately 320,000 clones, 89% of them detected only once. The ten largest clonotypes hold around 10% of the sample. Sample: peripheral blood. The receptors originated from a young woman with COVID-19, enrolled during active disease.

Here the CDR3 reads CATSWGTDGYTF. The CDR3 nucleotides are TGTGCCACCAGCTGGGGGACAGATGGCTACACCTTC. This chain joins TRBV24-1 and TRBJ1-2; 7 bases are a match to TRBD1. Germline V gene lookup returns CDR1 KGHDR and CDR2 SFDVKD. With 7 bases clipped from V and 6 bases from J, the junction kept 4 bases outside the gene matches. The CDR3 extends over 12 amino acids.

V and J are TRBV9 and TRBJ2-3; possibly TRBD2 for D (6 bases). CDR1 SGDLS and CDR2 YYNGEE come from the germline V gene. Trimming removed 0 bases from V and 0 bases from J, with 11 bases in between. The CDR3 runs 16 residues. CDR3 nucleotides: TGTGCCAGCAGCGTAGTGGGGGGTTATAGCACAGATACGCAGTATTTT. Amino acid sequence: CASSVVGGYSTDTQYF.

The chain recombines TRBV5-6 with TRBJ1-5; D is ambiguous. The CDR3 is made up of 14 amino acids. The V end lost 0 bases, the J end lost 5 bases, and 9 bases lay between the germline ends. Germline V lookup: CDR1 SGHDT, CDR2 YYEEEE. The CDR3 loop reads CASSLAYSYQPQHF. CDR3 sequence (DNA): TGTGCCAGCAGCTTGGCCTATTCTTATCAGCCCCAGCATTTT.

DNA for the CDR3: TGTGCCAGTAGTACTAAAGGGGCCCTATCGGCTAACTATGGCTACACCTTC. Protein sequence: CASSTKGALSANYGYTF. V is TRBV19 and J is TRBJ1-2, with a possible D match to TRBD1 (5 bases). This CDR3 is 17 amino acids long. V was shortened by 4 bases and J by 0 bases, with 18 bases between the two germline ends. Germline V CDR1 and CDR2: LNHDA, SQIVND (reference sequence).

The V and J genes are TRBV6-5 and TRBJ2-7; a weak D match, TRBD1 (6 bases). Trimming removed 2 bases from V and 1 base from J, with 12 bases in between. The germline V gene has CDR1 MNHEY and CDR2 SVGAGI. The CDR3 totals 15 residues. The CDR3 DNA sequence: TGTGCCAGCAGTTACACAGGACAGCTTTCCTACGAGCAGTACTTC. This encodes CASSYTGQLSYEQYF.

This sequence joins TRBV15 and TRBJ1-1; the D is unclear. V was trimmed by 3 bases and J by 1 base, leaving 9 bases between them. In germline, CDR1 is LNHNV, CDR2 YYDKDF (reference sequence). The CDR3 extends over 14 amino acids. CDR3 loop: CATSSPYRNTEAFF. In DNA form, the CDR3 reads TGTGCCACCAGCAGTCCATACAGGAACACTGAAGCTTTCTTT.

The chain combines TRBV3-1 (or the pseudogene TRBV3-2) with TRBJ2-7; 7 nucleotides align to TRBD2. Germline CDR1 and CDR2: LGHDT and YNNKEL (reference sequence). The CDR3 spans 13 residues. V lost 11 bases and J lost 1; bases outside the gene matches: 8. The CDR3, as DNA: TGTGCCTGTGGGAGGGCTTCATCCTACGAGCAGTACTTC. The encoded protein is CACGRASSYEQYF.

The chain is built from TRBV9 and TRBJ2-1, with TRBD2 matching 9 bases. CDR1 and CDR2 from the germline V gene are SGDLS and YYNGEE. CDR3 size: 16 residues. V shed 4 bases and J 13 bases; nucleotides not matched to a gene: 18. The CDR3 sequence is CASSPQPLGSSGVQFF. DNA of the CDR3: TGTGCCAGCAGCCCCCAACCCCTCGGGTCTAGCGGGGTACAGTTCTTC.

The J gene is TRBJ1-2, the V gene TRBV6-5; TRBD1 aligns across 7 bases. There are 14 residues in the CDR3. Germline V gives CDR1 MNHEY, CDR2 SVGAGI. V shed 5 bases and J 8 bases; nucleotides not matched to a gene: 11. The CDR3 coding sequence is TGTGCCAGCAGTACAGGACAGGCCGCGTGGGGCTACACCTTC. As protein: CASSTGQAAWGYTF.

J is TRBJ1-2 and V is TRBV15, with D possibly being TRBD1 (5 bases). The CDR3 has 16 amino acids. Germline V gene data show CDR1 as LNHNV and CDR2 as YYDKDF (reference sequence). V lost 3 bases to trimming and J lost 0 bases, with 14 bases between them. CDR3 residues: CATSSRDRVPNYGYTF. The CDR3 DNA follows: TGTGCCACCAGCAGTAGAGACAGAGTTCCTAACTATGGCTACACCTTC.